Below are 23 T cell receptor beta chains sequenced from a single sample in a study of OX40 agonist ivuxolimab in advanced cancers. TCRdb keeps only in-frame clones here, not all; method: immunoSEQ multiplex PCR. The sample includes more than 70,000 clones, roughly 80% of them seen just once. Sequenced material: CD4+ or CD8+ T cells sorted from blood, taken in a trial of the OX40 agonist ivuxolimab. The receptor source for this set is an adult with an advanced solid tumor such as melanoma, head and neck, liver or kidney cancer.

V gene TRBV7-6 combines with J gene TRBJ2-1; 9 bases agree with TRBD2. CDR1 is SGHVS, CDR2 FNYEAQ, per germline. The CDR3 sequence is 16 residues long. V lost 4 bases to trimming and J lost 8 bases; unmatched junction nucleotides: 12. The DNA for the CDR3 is TGTGCCAGCAGCTATGTACAGCGGGAGGACCGGGATGAGCAGTTCTTC. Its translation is CASSYVQREDRDEQFF.

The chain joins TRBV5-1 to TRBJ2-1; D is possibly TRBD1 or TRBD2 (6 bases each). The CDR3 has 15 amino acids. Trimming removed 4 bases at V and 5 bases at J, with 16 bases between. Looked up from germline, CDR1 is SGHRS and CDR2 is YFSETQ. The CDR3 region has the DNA TGCGCCAGCAGCCCCGGGGGCAGGGGTGACAATGAGCAGTTCTTC. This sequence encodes CASSPGGRGDNEQFF.

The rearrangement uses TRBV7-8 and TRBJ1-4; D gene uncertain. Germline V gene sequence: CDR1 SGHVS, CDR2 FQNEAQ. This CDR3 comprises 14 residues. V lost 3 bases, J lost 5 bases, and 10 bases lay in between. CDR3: CASSFVTTNEKLFF. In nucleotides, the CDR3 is TGTGCCAGCAGCTTCGTCACTACGAATGAAAAACTGTTTTTT.

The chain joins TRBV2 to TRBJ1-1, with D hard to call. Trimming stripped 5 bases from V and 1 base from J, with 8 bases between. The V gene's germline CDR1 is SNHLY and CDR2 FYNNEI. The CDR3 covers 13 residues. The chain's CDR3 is CASSSTENTEAFF. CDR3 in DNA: TGTGCCAGCAGTTCGACGGAGAACACTGAAGCTTTCTTT.

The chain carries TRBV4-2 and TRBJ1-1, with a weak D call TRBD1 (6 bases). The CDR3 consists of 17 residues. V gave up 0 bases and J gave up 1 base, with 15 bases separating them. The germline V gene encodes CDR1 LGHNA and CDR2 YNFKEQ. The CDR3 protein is CASSQDPGAQENTEAFF. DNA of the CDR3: TGTGCCAGCAGCCAAGATCCGGGGGCACAGGAGAACACTGAAGCTTTCTTT.

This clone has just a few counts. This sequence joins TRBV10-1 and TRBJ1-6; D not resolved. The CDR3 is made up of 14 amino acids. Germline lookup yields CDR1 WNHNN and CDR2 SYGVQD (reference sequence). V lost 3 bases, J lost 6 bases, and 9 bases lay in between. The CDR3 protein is CASSEESANSPLHF. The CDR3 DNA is TGCGCCAGCAGTGAAGAGTCGGCTAATTCACCCCTCCACTTT.

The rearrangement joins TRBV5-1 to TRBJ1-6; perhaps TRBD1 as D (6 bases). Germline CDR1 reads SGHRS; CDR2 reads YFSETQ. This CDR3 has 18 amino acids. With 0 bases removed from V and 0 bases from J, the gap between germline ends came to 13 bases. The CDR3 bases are TGCGCCAGCAGCTTGGTGGGACAAAGGAGCTCCTATAATTCACCCCTCCACTTT. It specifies CASSLVGQRSSYNSPLHF. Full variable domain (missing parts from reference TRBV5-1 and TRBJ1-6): KAGVTQTPRYLIKTRGQQVTLSCSPISGHRSVSWYQQTPGQGLQFLFEYFSETQRNKGNFPGRFSGRQFSNSRSEMNVSTLELGDSALYLCASSLVGQRSSYNSPLHFGNGTRLTVT.

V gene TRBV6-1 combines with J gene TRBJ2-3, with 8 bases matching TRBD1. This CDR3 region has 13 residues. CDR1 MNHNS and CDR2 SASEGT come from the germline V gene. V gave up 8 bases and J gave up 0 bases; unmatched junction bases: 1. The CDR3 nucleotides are TGTGCCAGCCGGGACAGGAGCACAGATACGCAGTATTTT. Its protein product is CASRDRSTDTQYF.

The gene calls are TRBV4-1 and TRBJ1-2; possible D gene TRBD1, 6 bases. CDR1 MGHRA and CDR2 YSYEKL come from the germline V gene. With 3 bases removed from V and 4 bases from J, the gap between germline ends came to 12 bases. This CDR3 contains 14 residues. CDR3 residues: CASSHGQSIYGYTF. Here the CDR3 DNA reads TGCGCCAGCAGCCATGGACAGAGTATCTATGGCTACACCTTC.

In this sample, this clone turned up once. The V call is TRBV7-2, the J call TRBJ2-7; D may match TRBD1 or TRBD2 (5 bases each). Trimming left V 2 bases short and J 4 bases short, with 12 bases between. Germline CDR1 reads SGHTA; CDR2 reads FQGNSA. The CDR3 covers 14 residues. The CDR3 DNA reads TGTGCCAGCAGCTTACATGGGGGAGAGTACGAGCAGTACTTC. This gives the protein CASSLHGGEYEQYF.

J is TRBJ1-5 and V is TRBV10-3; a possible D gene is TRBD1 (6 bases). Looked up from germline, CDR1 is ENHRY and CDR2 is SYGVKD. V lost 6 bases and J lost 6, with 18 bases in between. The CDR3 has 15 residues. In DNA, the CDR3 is TGTGCCATCAGGTCCCCAGAGGGGGGGAGTCAGCCCCAGCATTTT. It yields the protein CAIRSPEGGSQPQHF.

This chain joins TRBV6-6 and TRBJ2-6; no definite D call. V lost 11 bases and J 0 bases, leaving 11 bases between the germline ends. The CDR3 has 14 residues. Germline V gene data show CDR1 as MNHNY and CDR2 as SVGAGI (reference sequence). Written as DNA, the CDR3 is TGTGCCTCATACACAAACTCTGGGGCCAACGTCCTGACTTTC. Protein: CASYTNSGANVLTF.

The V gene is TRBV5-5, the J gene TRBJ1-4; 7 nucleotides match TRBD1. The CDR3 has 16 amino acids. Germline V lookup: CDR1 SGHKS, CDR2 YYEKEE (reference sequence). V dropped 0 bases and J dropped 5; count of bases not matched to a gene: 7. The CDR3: CASSLGPAGGNEKLFF. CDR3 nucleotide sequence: TGTGCCAGCAGCTTGGGCCCGGCAGGGGGGAATGAAAAACTGTTTTTT.

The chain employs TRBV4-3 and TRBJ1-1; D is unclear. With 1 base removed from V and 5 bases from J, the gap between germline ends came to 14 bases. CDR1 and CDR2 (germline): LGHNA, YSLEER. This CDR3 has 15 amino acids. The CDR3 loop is CASSQGLLAGTEAFF. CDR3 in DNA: TGCGCCAGCAGCCAAGGGCTCCTGGCGGGTACTGAAGCTTTCTTT.

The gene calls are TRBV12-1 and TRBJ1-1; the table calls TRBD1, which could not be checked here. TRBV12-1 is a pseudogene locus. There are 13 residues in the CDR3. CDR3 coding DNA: TGTGCCAGCACGGGACAGGGTGACACTGAAGCTTTCTTT. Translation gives CASTGQGDTEAFF.

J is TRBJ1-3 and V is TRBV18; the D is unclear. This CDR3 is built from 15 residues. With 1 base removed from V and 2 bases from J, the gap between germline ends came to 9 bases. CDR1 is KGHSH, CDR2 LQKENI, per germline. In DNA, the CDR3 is TGTGCCAGCTCACCACAGGGTACCGCTGGAAACACCATATATTTT. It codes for CASSPQGTAGNTIYF.

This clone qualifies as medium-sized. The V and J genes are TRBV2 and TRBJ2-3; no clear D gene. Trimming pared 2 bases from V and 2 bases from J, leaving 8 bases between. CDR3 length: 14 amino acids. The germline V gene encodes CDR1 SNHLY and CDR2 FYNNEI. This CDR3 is CASSEQLDTDTQYF. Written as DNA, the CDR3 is TGTGCCAGCAGTGAACAGTTAGACACAGATACGCAGTATTTT.

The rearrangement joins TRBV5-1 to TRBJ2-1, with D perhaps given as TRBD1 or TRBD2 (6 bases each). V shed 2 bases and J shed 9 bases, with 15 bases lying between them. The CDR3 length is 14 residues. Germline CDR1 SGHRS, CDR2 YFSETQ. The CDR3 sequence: CASSLAGVGGEQFF. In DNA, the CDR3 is TGCGCCAGCAGCTTAGCAGGGGTCGGGGGTGAGCAGTTCTTC. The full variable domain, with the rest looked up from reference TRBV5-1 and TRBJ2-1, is KAGVTQTPRYLIKTRGQQVTLSCSPISGHRSVSWYQQTPGQGLQFLFEYFSETQRNKGNFPGRFSGRQFSNSRSEMNVSTLELGDSALYLCASSLAGVGGEQFFGPGTRLTVL.

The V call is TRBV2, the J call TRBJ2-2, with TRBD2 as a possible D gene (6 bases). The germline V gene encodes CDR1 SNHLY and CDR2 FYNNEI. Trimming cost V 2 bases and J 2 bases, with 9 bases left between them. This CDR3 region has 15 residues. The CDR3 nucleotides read TGTGCCAGCAGTGAATCGGGACTCAACACCGGGGAGCTGTTTTTT. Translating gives CASSESGLNTGELFF.

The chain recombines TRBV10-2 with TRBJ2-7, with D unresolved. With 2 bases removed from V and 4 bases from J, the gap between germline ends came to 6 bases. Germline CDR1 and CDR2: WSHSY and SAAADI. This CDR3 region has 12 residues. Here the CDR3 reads CASSERQYEQYF. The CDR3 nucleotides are TGCGCCAGCAGTGAGAGGCAGTACGAGCAGTACTTC.

The CDR3 loop reads CASSAGDRNEQYF. For the CDR3, the DNA is TGTGCCAGCAGCGCAGGGGACCGAAACGAGCAGTACTTC. The chain is built from TRBV13 and TRBJ2-7, with D perhaps matching TRBD1 (6 bases). V was shortened by 5 bases and J by 5 bases, with 13 bases between the two germline ends. The CDR3 has 13 residues. Germline assignment: CDR1 PRHDT and CDR2 FYEKMQ (reference sequence).

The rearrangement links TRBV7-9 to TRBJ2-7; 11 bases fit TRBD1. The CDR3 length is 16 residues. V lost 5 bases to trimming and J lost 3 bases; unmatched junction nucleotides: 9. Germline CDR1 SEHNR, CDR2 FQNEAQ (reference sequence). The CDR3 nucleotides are TGTGCCAGCAGCCCATATCTGGGACAGGGGGTCTACGAGCAGTACTTC. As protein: CASSPYLGQGVYEQYF.

Written as DNA, the CDR3 is TGTGCTAGTGGTTTGTCTGGCGGAGTAGTCCGGAGACAGGGGAATTTCTCCGAGCAGTACTTC. Residues: CASGLSGGVVRRQGNFSEQYF. The chain has TRBV12-5 and TRBJ2-7; TRBD1 matches at 8 bases. The CDR3 is 21 amino acids. Trimming took 2 bases from V and 6 from J; bases not matched to a gene: 27. Germline assignment: CDR1 LGHNT and CDR2 FRNRAP.